Below are 29 T cell receptor beta chains sequenced from a single sample in a study of low-dose radiotherapy and immunotherapy resistance in tumors. The time point here: before trial treatment. Priming of first-strand cDNA relied on TRAV- and TRBV-specific primers (covering alpha and beta chains). TCR amplification involved around 22 PCR cycles with a constant-region primer and V-primer adapter. TCRdb re-called the reads through MiXCR, storing one row per CDR3 protein. The repertoire includes about 82,000 distinct CDR3 sequences, approximately 17% of them detected once, and over 4.5% sits in the top ten. Sequenced here: PBMCs, sampled before treatment. These TCRs come from a male donor with prostate cancer.

This clonotype was detected ten times or more. J is TRBJ1-2 and V is TRBV28, with D possibly being TRBD1 (6 bases). Germline V lookup: CDR1 MDHEN, CDR2 SYDVKM. The V gene lost 4 bases and the J gene lost 4 bases, with 22 bases spanning the gap. The CDR3 is 17 residues long. The CDR3 nucleotides are TGTGCCAGCAGTTCCCATAAACCTCAAGGACAGCGCTATGGCTACACCTTC. This codes for CASSSHKPQGQRYGYTF.

This clonotype was seen ten or more times. The rearrangement uses TRBV27 and TRBJ2-1, with 10 bases aligning to TRBD1. Germline CDR1 reads MNHEY; CDR2 reads SMNVEV (reference sequence). This CDR3 spans 16 amino acids. Trimming cost V 6 bases and J 6 bases; bases outside gene matches: 11. CDR3 nucleotide sequence: TGTGCCAGCAGATTTCCGGGACAGGGGAGGGGCAATGAGCAGTTCTTC. Protein product: CASRFPGQGRGNEQFF.

Regarding this clonotype: It is likely a read error: a sequence one base away is far more abundant. V and J are TRBV3-1 and TRBJ2-7; 10 bases match TRBD2. The CDR3 runs 14 residues. After removal of 4 bases from V and 7 bases from J, the junction contained 7 bases not matched to a gene. Per the germline V gene, CDR1 is LGHDT and CDR2 is YNNKEL (reference sequence). Here the CDR3 DNA reads TGTGCCAGCAGCCCTAGAGGACTAGCGGATGAGCAGTACTTC. This translates into CASSPRGLADEQYF.

This clonotype has at least ten counts. V is TRBV14 and J is TRBJ2-5; D call uncertain. V gave up 2 bases and J gave up 2 bases, with 6 bases separating them. The germline CDR1 and CDR2 sequences are SGHDN and FVKESK. This CDR3 region has 13 residues. The CDR3 loop is CASSQNRQETQYF. The CDR3 DNA reads TGTGCCAGCAGCCAAAACCGTCAAGAGACCCAGTACTTC.

There are a few counts of this clonotype. The chain links TRBV28 to TRBJ1-5; maybe TRBD1 (5 bases). CDR1 and CDR2 (germline): MDHEN, SYDVKM. The CDR3 extends over 17 amino acids. V was cut by 4 bases and J by 0 bases, with 16 bases left in between. CDR3 residues: CASSSPSGAYSNQPQHF. The CDR3 region has the DNA TGTGCCAGCAGTTCCCCCAGTGGGGCCTATAGCAATCAGCCCCAGCATTTT.

At least ten counts were recorded for this clonotype. The chain links TRBV5-4 to TRBJ2-3, with 10 bases lining up with TRBD2. Per germline, CDR1 SGHNT and CDR2 YYREEE (reference sequence). The CDR3 has 16 residues. With V trimmed by 5 bases and J by 2 bases, 8 bases remained unmatched. The CDR3 DNA is TGTGCCAGCAGTCAACGACTAGCGGGCATCACAGATACGCAGTATTTT. As protein: CASSQRLAGITDTQYF.

The V gene is TRBV28, the J gene TRBJ2-2, with 8 bases aligning to TRBD2. This CDR3 contains 14 residues. V trimming: 5 bases; J trimming: 6 bases; junction bases outside the gene matches: 5. The germline V gene has CDR1 MDHEN and CDR2 SYDVKM. CDR3 region: CASSQTSAAGELFF. CDR3 nucleotide sequence: TGTGCCAGCAGTCAGACTAGCGCGGCCGGGGAGCTGTTTTTT.

At least ten counts were recorded for this clonotype. The J gene is TRBJ2-2, the V gene TRBV29-1; TRBD1 agrees at 7 bases. The CDR3 loop spans 14 amino acids. Germline loops: CDR1 SQVTM, CDR2 ANQGSEA. Losses at the gene ends were 4 bases for V and 2 bases for J; bases not matched to a gene: 4. CDR3 sequence (DNA): TGCAGCGTTGGTCGACAGGGCAACACCGGGGAGCTGTTTTTT. Amino acid sequence: CSVGRQGNTGELFF.

This clonotype came up many times. The rearrangement links TRBV20-1 to TRBJ2-5; 13 positions agree with TRBD2. The ends lost 5 bases at V and 3 bases at J; junction bases unmatched: 18. The length of the CDR3 is 19 residues. Germline lookup yields CDR1 DFQATT and CDR2 SNEGSKA (reference sequence). The CDR3 coding sequence is TGCAGTGCTGACTCCGGGACTAGCGGGAACTTACGCGGGGAAGAGACCCAGTACTTC. It encodes CSADSGTSGNLRGEETQYF.

This clonotype was found many times. The rearrangement joins TRBV19 to TRBJ1-5; 8 nucleotides agree with TRBD1. CDR3 length: 18 amino acids. In germline, CDR1 is LNHDA, CDR2 SQIVND (reference sequence). V trimming: 4 bases; J trimming: 1 base; junction bases outside the gene matches: 12. DNA for the CDR3: TGTGCCAGTAGTAGGAGGGGGCAGGGGGCATCGAGCAATCAGCCCCAGCATTTT. It yields the protein CASSRRGQGASSNQPQHF.

This clonotype was seen at least ten times. A much larger clone is a single base away; this may be a read error. This rearrangement joins TRBV4-1 to TRBJ2-1; D is tentatively TRBD1 or TRBD2 (5 bases each). Germline CDR1 reads MGHRA; CDR2 reads YSYEKL. CDR3 length: 16 amino acids. CDR3 protein: CVSSQAGTGLRNEQFF. CDR3 sequence (DNA): TGCGTCAGCAGCCAAGCAGGGACGGGCTTGCGGAATGAGCAGTTCTTC.

This clonotype was observed at least ten times. In DNA, the CDR3 is TGTGCCAGCAGCTTAGATCGGACTGAAGCTTTCTTT. It codes for CASSLDRTEAFF. The chain employs TRBV11-2 and TRBJ1-1; D unclear. The CDR3 consists of 12 residues. The V end was cut by 0 bases, the J end by 5 bases, with 4 bases between. Germline lookup yields CDR1 SGHAT and CDR2 FQNNGV.

This clonotype was picked up many times. This chain uses TRBV5-1 with TRBJ2-7; D is ambiguous. Germline lookup yields CDR1 SGHRS and CDR2 YFSETQ. This CDR3 spans 14 amino acids. Trimming shortened V by 2 bases and J by 5 bases, and 14 bases separated the two germline ends. Here the CDR3 reads CASSFGVNNHEQYF. In DNA form, the CDR3 reads TGCGCCAGCAGCTTTGGCGTAAACAATCACGAGCAGTACTTC.

The CDR3 nucleotides are TGCAGCGTTGAGGGAAATGAAAAACTGTTTTTT. Its translation is CSVEGNEKLFF. The chain joins TRBV29-1 to TRBJ1-4; D remains unclear. This CDR3 has 11 amino acids. Between the trimmed V and J ends, which lost 3 bases and 5 bases, there was a span of 4 bases. In germline, CDR1 is SQVTM, CDR2 ANQGSEA.

There are many counts of this clonotype. The chain carries TRBV2 and TRBJ2-3; D unresolved. V shed 1 base and J shed 0 bases, with 5 bases lying between them. The germline V gene encodes CDR1 SNHLY and CDR2 FYNNEI. CDR3 length equals 14 residues. The CDR3 sequence is CASSEGSSTDTQYF. In nucleotides, the CDR3 is TGTGCCAGCAGTGAAGGGTCAAGCACAGATACGCAGTATTTT. Filled out from reference TRBV2 and TRBJ2-3, the complete variable domain reads EPEVTQTPSHQVTQMGQEVILRCVPISNHLYFYWYRQILGQKVEFLVSFYNNEISEKSEIFDDQFSVERPDGSNFTLKIRSTKLEDSAMYFCASSEGSSTDTQYFGPGTRLTVL.

The sample holds many counts of this clonotype. The CDR3 is CASTIPRGTYEQYF. The CDR3 region has the DNA TGTGCCAGCACGATACCCAGGGGGACCTACGAGCAGTACTTC. The chain joins TRBV6-2 or TRBV6-3 to TRBJ2-7; 7 bases are shared with TRBD1. The CDR3 has 14 amino acids. V gave up 7 bases and J gave up 2 bases; unmatched junction bases: 8. CDR1 is MNHEY, CDR2 SVGEGT, per germline.

This clonotype has more than one count but fewer than ten. The rearrangement uses TRBV11-2 and TRBJ1-5; D is uncertain. The CDR3 contains 14 residues. Trimming removed 0 bases from V and 3 bases from J, with 6 bases in between. CDR1 SGHAT and CDR2 FQNNGV come from the germline V gene. In DNA form, the CDR3 reads TGTGCCAGCAGCTTAGACAGACTCAATCAGCCCCAGCATTTT. This sequence encodes CASSLDRLNQPQHF.

The J gene is TRBJ2-7, the V gene TRBV27; 8 bases are shared with TRBD1. Trimming removed 5 bases from V and 2 bases from J; junction bases left unmatched: 8. CDR3 length equals 15 residues. From germline, CDR1 is MNHEY and CDR2 SMNVEV (reference sequence). This CDR3 is CASSKQGVKAYEQYF. DNA of the CDR3: TGTGCCAGCAGTAAACAGGGGGTGAAGGCCTACGAGCAGTACTTC.

The chain links TRBV20-1 to TRBJ1-1, with 7 positions matching TRBD1. J was trimmed by 4 bases and V by 4 bases; bases with no gene match: 3. The CDR3 length is 12 residues. CDR1 and CDR2 (germline): DFQATT, SNEGSKA (reference sequence). In DNA form, the CDR3 reads TGCAGTGCTACTAGGACAGGCACTGAAGCTTTCTTT. It translates to CSATRTGTEAFF.

A few counts support this clonotype. The rearrangement joins TRBV27 to TRBJ1-5; D not certain. Germline V gene lookup returns CDR1 MNHEY and CDR2 SMNVEV (reference sequence). V was pared by 3 bases and J by 0 bases, with 9 bases between. This CDR3 is built from 15 residues. Written as DNA, the CDR3 is TGTGCCAGCAGTTTCGGCGGTTATAGCAATCAGCCCCAGCATTTT. It encodes CASSFGGYSNQPQHF.

This clonotype was found a few times. This chain links TRBV20-1 with TRBJ2-3; 9 nucleotides agree with TRBD2. The CDR3 sequence is 17 residues long. The J segment lost 3 bases and the V segment lost 5 bases, leaving 15 bases of the junction unmatched. Germline CDR1 is DFQATT and CDR2 is SNEGSKA (reference sequence). CDR3 DNA sequence: TGCAGTGCTCAATGGGCGGGGCGGGGGGGTCCGACAGATACGCAGTATTTT. Translating it yields CSAQWAGRGGPTDTQYF.

The chain couples TRBV5-1 to TRBJ2-2, with TRBD1 matching over 10 bases. The V gene's germline CDR1 is SGHRS and CDR2 YFSETQ. V dropped 4 bases and J dropped 4; count of bases not matched to a gene: 7. The CDR3 consists of 16 residues. In nucleotides, the CDR3 is TGCGCCAGCAGCGGAGGGACAGGGGAGATCACCGGGGAGCTGTTTTTT. As protein: CASSGGTGEITGELFF. The variable domain in full, with the rest retrieved from reference TRBV5-1 and TRBJ2-2, is KAGVTQTPRYLIKTRGQQVTLSCSPISGHRSVSWYQQTPGQGLQFLFEYFSETQRNKGNFPGRFSGRQFSNSRSEMNVSTLELGDSALYLCASSGGTGEITGELFFGEGSRLTVL.

The table lists this clonotype with many counts. This chain links TRBV2 with TRBJ2-1; 7 bases match TRBD2. CDR1 SNHLY and CDR2 FYNNEI come from the germline V gene. V lost 8 bases to trimming and J lost 8 bases; unmatched junction nucleotides: 9. The CDR3 is 13 amino acids. CDR3 nucleotides: TGTGCCAGCCAGCTAGCGGAAATGGATGAGCAGTTCTTC. Protein sequence: CASQLAEMDEQFF.

This clonotype has ten or more counts. The chain has TRBV7-9 and TRBJ2-1; TRBD2 matches at 13 bases. The germline gives CDR1 SEHNR, CDR2 FQNEAQ (reference sequence). V shed 1 base and J 7 bases; nucleotides not matched to a gene: 7. The CDR3 length is 17 residues. CDR3 sequence reads: CASSLGGTSGTRNEQFF. The CDR3, as DNA: TGTGCCAGCAGCTTAGGGGGGACTAGCGGGACTCGGAATGAGCAGTTCTTC.

This clonotype appeared many times. The chain carries TRBV9 and TRBJ1-1; D remains ambiguous. V lost 2 bases and J lost 1, with 12 bases in between. Germline CDR1 SGDLS, CDR2 YYNGEE. This CDR3 has 15 residues. CDR3 residues: CASSVGQTGNTEAFF. CDR3 DNA: TGTGCCAGCAGCGTCGGCCAAACTGGGAACACTGAAGCTTTCTTT. The full variable domain, its missing parts supplied by reference TRBV9 and TRBJ1-1, is DSGVTQTPKHLITATGQRVTLRCSPRSGDLSVYWYQQSLDQGLQFLIQYYNGEERAKGNILERFSAQQFPDLHSELNLSSLELGDSALYFCASSVGQTGNTEAFFGQGTRLTVV.

This clonotype was detected many times. The rearrangement links TRBV6-2 or TRBV6-3 to TRBJ2-7; 7 bases fit TRBD2. The V segment lost 3 bases and the J segment 3 bases; nucleotides outside the gene matches: 8. Looked up from germline, CDR1 is MNHEY and CDR2 is SVGEGT. This CDR3 contains 15 residues. The CDR3 DNA reads as TGTGCCAGCAGTTATACCCCGACGGGAGGCTACGAGCAGTACTTC. Amino acid sequence: CASSYTPTGGYEQYF.

This clonotype occurred many times. The rearrangement links TRBV3-1 to TRBJ2-4; D is possibly TRBD2 (7 bases). Germline CDR1 LGHDT, CDR2 YNNKEL (reference sequence). Trimming removed 2 bases from V and 8 bases from J, with 16 bases in between. The CDR3 totals 15 residues. This CDR3 is CASSQRGGPAYIQYF. CDR3 DNA sequence: TGTGCCAGCAGCCAAAGGGGGGGACCTGCGTACATTCAGTACTTC. Variable domain in full (rest from reference TRBV3-1 and TRBJ2-4): DTAVSQTPKYLVTQMGNDKSIKCEQNLGHDTMYWYKQDSKKFLKIMFSYNNKELIINETVPNRFSPKSPDKAHLNLHINSLELGDSAVYFCASSQRGGPAYIQYFGAGTRLSVL.

This clonotype has ten or more counts. The chain uses TRBV20-1 and TRBJ2-7, with 15 bases fitting TRBD2. The germline CDR1 and CDR2 sequences are DFQATT and SNEGSKA (reference sequence). Trimming at V came to 6 bases and at J to 6 bases, leaving 12 bases not matched to a gene. The length of the CDR3 is 16 residues. The DNA of the CDR3 is TGCAGTGCCCGGACTAGCGGGGGGGAAAAACGAACCGAGCAGTACTTC. Protein sequence: CSARTSGGEKRTEQYF.

This clonotype was seen ten or more times. This chain connects TRBV11-2 to TRBJ2-3; D is possibly TRBD1 (6 bases). Trimming removed 4 bases at V and 1 base at J, with 15 bases between. Per germline, CDR1 SGHAT and CDR2 FQNNGV. This CDR3 is 16 amino acids long. The CDR3 DNA sequence: TGTGCCAGCAGCTCTGAAAACAGGGTTCGCACAGATACGCAGTATTTT. Residues: CASSSENRVRTDTQYF.